The 21 T cell receptor beta chains listed next were all sequenced from one sample in a study of cytomegalovirus exposure and HLA in healthy donors. Primers: 60 Vbeta forward and 13 Jbeta reverse. Sequencing used immunoSEQ multiplex PCR; TCRdb keeps in-frame clones, though not all of them. Among about 150,000 clones listed, roughly 10% were seen once. Sequencing input: PBMCs. These receptors originate from a male donor in good health and CMV-seronegative.

This clone was counted only a few times. The chain has TRBV19 and TRBJ2-4, with D perhaps TRBD1 (5 bases). This CDR3 has 15 amino acids. Germline V CDR1 and CDR2: LNHDA, SQIVND (reference sequence). V was trimmed by 1 base and J by 0 bases, leaving 7 bases between them. DNA for the CDR3: TGTGCCAGTAGTATAGGACAGCCAGCCAAAAACATTCAGTACTTC. The encoded protein is CASSIGQPAKNIQYF. Together with reference TRBV19 and TRBJ2-4, the CDR3 gives the full variable domain: DGGITQSPKYLFRKEGQNVTLSCEQNLNHDAMYWYRQDPGQGLRLIYYSQIVNDFQKGDIAEGYSVSREKKESFPLTVTSAQKNPTAFYLCASSIGQPAKNIQYFGAGTRLSVL.

The rearrangement links TRBV27 to TRBJ2-5; possibly TRBD1 for D (5 bases). The CDR3 totals 16 residues. V lost 4 bases, J lost 2 bases, and 17 bases lay in between. From germline, CDR1 is MNHEY and CDR2 SMNVEV (reference sequence). The CDR3 coding sequence is TGTGCCAGCAGTTCCGCACCAAGGGGTCCTCAAGAGACCCAGTACTTC. It encodes CASSSAPRGPQETQYF.

In this sample, this clone turned up a few times. The chain is built from TRBV5-4 and TRBJ1-2; TRBD1 aligns across 7 bases. This CDR3 is built from 14 residues. V lost 3 bases and J lost 7; bases outside the gene matches: 9. Per the germline V gene, CDR1 is SGHNT and CDR2 is YYREEE (reference sequence). CDR3 loop: CASSSLYGQAGYTF. The CDR3 DNA reads as TGTGCCAGCAGCTCCCTCTATGGACAGGCTGGCTACACCTTC.

This clone was seen a handful of times. The chain carries TRBV4-3 and TRBJ2-7, with 8 bases lining up with TRBD1. This CDR3 has 17 residues. Germline CDR1 reads LGHNA; CDR2 reads YSLEER. V was pared by 1 base and J by 5 bases, with 13 bases of the junction left unmatched. DNA for the CDR3: TGCGCCAGCAGCCAAGGCCTATCAGGGGGCCTCGCCCACGAGCAGTACTTC. Translated: CASSQGLSGGLAHEQYF.

This clone has a handful of counts. The chain combines TRBV30 with TRBJ2-7; 7 bases map to TRBD1. Trimming cost V 1 base and J 12 bases; bases outside gene matches: 6. The CDR3 has 11 residues. The germline gives CDR1 GTSNPN, CDR2 SVGIG (reference sequence). In nucleotides, the CDR3 is TGTGCCTGGAGTGGAGGACAGGCCCCGTACTTC. Protein sequence: CAWSGGQAPYF. The complete variable domain, with remaining parts taken from reference TRBV30 and TRBJ2-7, reads SQTIHQWPATLVQPVGSPLSLECTVEGTSNPNLYWYRQAAGRGLQLLFYSVGIGQISSEVPQNLSASRPQDRQFILSSKKLLLSDSGFYLCAWSGGQAPYFGPGTRLTVT.

The chain couples TRBV11-2 to TRBJ2-1; 7 bases align to TRBD1. CDR1 is SGHAT, CDR2 FQNNGV, per germline. V was clipped by 4 bases and J by 4 bases; unmatched bases: 1. The CDR3 runs to 13 residues. CDR3 in amino acids: CASSWDSYNEQFF. DNA of the CDR3: TGTGCCAGCAGCTGGGACAGTTACAATGAGCAGTTCTTC.

This clone was detected a few times. The chain links TRBV7-3 to TRBJ2-2; 13 bases agree with TRBD2. This CDR3 is 15 amino acids long. Germline-derived CDR1 and CDR2 are SGHTA and FQGTGA. The trim removed 5 bases at V and 5 bases at J, leaving 2 bases unmatched. CDR3 amino acids: CASSPLAGGTGELFF. The DNA for the CDR3 is TGTGCCAGCAGCCCACTAGCGGGAGGGACCGGGGAGCTGTTTTTT.

This chain uses TRBV4-2 with TRBJ1-2, with D uncertain. With 0 bases removed from V and 4 bases from J, the gap between germline ends came to 12 bases. Germline V CDR1 and CDR2: LGHNA, YNFKEQ. This CDR3 region has 15 residues. DNA for the CDR3: TGTGCCAGCAGCCAAGATGGGCCCCTTAGCTATGGCTACACCTTC. Its protein product is CASSQDGPLSYGYTF.

V gene TRBV4-1 combines with J gene TRBJ2-1; no reliable D call. The CDR3 spans 14 residues. Germline V gene sequence: CDR1 MGHRA, CDR2 YSYEKL. The V end was cut by 0 bases, the J end by 3 bases, with 6 bases between. The CDR3 nucleotides are TGCGCCAGCAGCCAAGACGAGGACTACAATGAGCAGTTCTTC. This sequence encodes CASSQDEDYNEQFF.

V is TRBV13 and J is TRBJ2-3; no reliable D call. The V gene lost 3 bases and the J gene lost 5 bases, with 6 bases spanning the gap. The CDR3 runs to 12 residues. Germline CDR1 is PRHDT and CDR2 is FYEKMQ (reference sequence). The CDR3 DNA reads as TGTGCCAGCAGCTTTAGTCTAGATACGCAGTATTTT. This encodes CASSFSLDTQYF. Full variable domain (remainder filled in from reference TRBV13 and TRBJ2-3): AAGVIQSPRHLIKEKRETATLKCYPIPRHDTVYWYQQGPGQDPQFLISFYEKMQSDKGSIPDRFSAQQFSDYHSELNMSSLELGDSALYFCASSFSLDTQYFGPGTRLTVL.

This clone was counted a few times. The gene calls are TRBV4-1 and TRBJ2-3, with 8 bases aligning to TRBD1. The trim removed 1 base at V and 4 bases at J, leaving 7 bases unmatched. The CDR3 spans 16 residues. Germline V lookup: CDR1 MGHRA, CDR2 YSYEKL. In DNA form, the CDR3 reads TGCGCCAGCAGCCAAGTAGCCGACAGGGGATCAGATACGCAGTATTTT. Protein: CASSQVADRGSDTQYF.

This clone has more than one count but fewer than ten. The chain combines TRBV5-1 with TRBJ2-3, with D unclear. This CDR3 spans 15 amino acids. V was clipped by 0 bases and J by 4 bases, with 12 bases between them. Germline assignment: CDR1 SGHRS and CDR2 YFSETQ. The CDR3 coding sequence is TGCGCCAGCAGCTTGGGGGCTGGTGGTGCAGATACGCAGTATTTT. The encoded protein is CASSLGAGGADTQYF.

J is TRBJ2-2 and V is TRBV6-6; 11 bases agree with TRBD2. Trimming cost V 6 bases and J 8 bases; bases outside gene matches: 8. The CDR3 totals 15 residues. Germline lookup yields CDR1 MNHNY and CDR2 SVGAGI (reference sequence). DNA of the CDR3: TGTGCCAGCAGCGGCAGAGGACTAGCGGGTGGGGAGCTGTTTTTT. Translated: CASSGRGLAGGELFF.

The rearrangement uses TRBV29-1 and TRBJ1-1; no definite D call. CDR1 is SQVTM and CDR2 is ANQGSEA in the germline V gene. Trimming removed 8 bases at V and 7 bases at J, with 26 bases between. The CDR3 consists of 15 residues. The CDR3 DNA reads as TGCAGCTCCTTAGGGCACCCGGGCAGAGGGTATGAAGCTTTCTTT. This codes for CSSLGHPGRGYEAFF.

The V gene is TRBV13, the J gene TRBJ2-3; D might be TRBD2 (6 bases). V lost 3 bases and J 4 bases, leaving 8 bases between the germline ends. The germline CDR1 and CDR2 sequences are PRHDT and FYEKMQ (reference sequence). The CDR3 loop spans 13 amino acids. CDR3 in DNA: TGTGCCAGCAGCTTTGGAGGGGCAGATACGCAGTATTTT. Translation gives CASSFGGADTQYF.

This clone was seen more than once but under ten times. The junction does not match germline at one end; this may be a read error. The chain combines TRBV5-1 with TRBJ2-7, with 12 bases aligning to TRBD2. Germline V gene lookup returns CDR1 SGHRS and CDR2 YFSETQ. This CDR3 has 16 amino acids. CDR3 bases: TGCGCCAGCAGCTCAGGGACTAGCGGGCCCTCCCACGAGCAGTACTTC. This codes for CASSSGTSGPSHEQYF. Together with reference TRBV5-1 and TRBJ2-7, the CDR3 gives the full variable domain: KAGVTQTPRYLIKTRGQQVTLSCSPISGHRSVSWYQQTPGQGLQFLFEYFSETQRNKGNFPGRFSGRQFSNSRSEMNVSTLELGDSALYLCASSSGTSGPSHEQYFGPGTRLTVT.

This clone was picked up a small number of times. The rearrangement uses TRBV27 and TRBJ1-1; 10 bases are shared with TRBD1. Germline V lookup: CDR1 MNHEY, CDR2 SMNVEV (reference sequence). J was trimmed by 4 bases and V by 6 bases; bases with no gene match: 8. This CDR3 has 15 residues. Written as DNA, the CDR3 is TGTGCCAGCAGCCCGGGACAGGGGATTGGCACTGAAGCTTTCTTT. Protein product: CASSPGQGIGTEAFF.

This clone has more than one count but fewer than ten. The chain carries TRBV6-1 and TRBJ1-5; D possibly corresponds to TRBD1 (6 bases). This CDR3 comprises 16 residues. Trimming shortened V by 3 bases and J by 0 bases, and 12 bases separated the two germline ends. CDR1 is MNHNS, CDR2 SASEGT, per germline. The CDR3 DNA is TGTGCCAGCAGTGACAGGGGAGTTTATAGCAATCAGCCCCAGCATTTT. This encodes CASSDRGVYSNQPQHF.

V is TRBV28 and J is TRBJ2-2, with 7 bases that match TRBD2. J lost 3 bases, V lost 6 bases, and 4 bases had no gene match. The CDR3 covers 14 residues. Germline V CDR1 and CDR2: MDHEN, SYDVKM. This CDR3 reads CASSRLAYTGELFF. The CDR3 DNA is TGTGCCAGCAGCCGACTAGCTTACACCGGGGAGCTGTTTTTT.

The J gene is TRBJ2-7, the V gene TRBV4-3, with a tentative D call TRBD2 (6 bases). Deletions cut 0 bases from V and 2 bases from J, with 11 bases between. CDR1 LGHNA and CDR2 YSLEER come from the germline V gene. The CDR3 runs 15 residues. The CDR3 loop is CASSQDTGDPYEQYF. CDR3 DNA sequence: TGCGCCAGCAGCCAAGATACGGGAGACCCCTACGAGCAGTACTTC.

The rearrangement uses TRBV5-1 and TRBJ1-1; D call uncertain. The germline V gene has CDR1 SGHRS and CDR2 YFSETQ. CDR3 length: 14 residues. Trimming shortened V by 4 bases and J by 0 bases, and 10 bases separated the two germline ends. The CDR3 sequence is CASSPVGVNTEAFF. CDR3 DNA: TGCGCCAGCAGCCCCGTCGGGGTGAACACTGAAGCTTTCTTT. The full variable domain, in which reference TRBV5-1 and TRBJ1-1 provide the parts outside the CDR3, is KAGVTQTPRYLIKTRGQQVTLSCSPISGHRSVSWYQQTPGQGLQFLFEYFSETQRNKGNFPGRFSGRQFSNSRSEMNVSTLELGDSALYLCASSPVGVNTEAFFGQGTRLTVV.